The 10 T cell receptor beta chains given below trace back to one sample, sequenced in a study of blood T cell repertoires in COVID-19. Profiling relied on immunoSEQ multiplex PCR, and the TCRdb table lists in-frame clones only, not all of them. Found here are about 260,000 clones, 75% to 90% of them singletons; the top ten hold 1.5% to 2%. Sequenced input: peripheral blood. These receptors were collected from a man between 25 and 39 years old with active or convalescent COVID-19.

This clone came up a few times. The chain links TRBV24-1 to TRBJ2-1, with D possibly TRBD2 on 5 matching bases. This CDR3 region has 16 residues. Trimming took 2 bases from V and 8 from J, leaving 18 bases between them. CDR1 is KGHDR and CDR2 is SFDVKD in the germline V gene. Written as DNA, the CDR3 is TGTGCCACCAGTGATTCGGGCGGGCCAAGGGCAGATGAGCAGTTCTTC. Protein sequence: CATSDSGGPRADEQFF.

This clone was recorded a few times. This sequence joins TRBV6-5 and TRBJ2-7, with 7 bases identical to TRBD1. The CDR3 consists of 13 residues. Germline V gene data show CDR1 as MNHEY and CDR2 as SVGAGI. The junction had 8 bases not matched to a gene; V was cut back by 11 bases and J by 1 base. The CDR3 region is CAAARGQSYEQYF. DNA of the CDR3: TGTGCCGCGGCCAGGGGACAGTCCTACGAGCAGTACTTC.

The chain combines TRBV27 with TRBJ1-4; D is undetermined. The CDR3 runs to 15 residues. The V gene lost 5 bases and the J gene lost 6 bases, with 16 bases spanning the gap. CDR1 MNHEY and CDR2 SMNVEV come from the germline V gene (reference sequence). CDR3 protein: CASSPWARRDEKLFF. The DNA of the CDR3 is TGTGCCAGCAGTCCATGGGCCAGGCGGGATGAAAAACTGTTTTTT.

The rearrangement uses TRBV6-5 and TRBJ2-7; TRBD1 aligns across 8 bases. The CDR3 runs 15 residues. Trimming took 6 bases from V and 7 from J; bases not matched to a gene: 14. In germline, CDR1 is MNHEY, CDR2 SVGAGI. CDR3 sequence reads: CASSQDRDLGGEQYF. The CDR3, as DNA: TGTGCCAGCAGCCAGGACAGGGACCTCGGTGGGGAGCAGTACTTC.

The rearrangement joins TRBV7-5 to TRBJ1-6; the D call of TRBD1 is as the table states it, not checked on the DNA. TRBV7-5 is a pseudogene locus. The CDR3 is made up of 14 amino acids. The CDR3 loop reads CARSRDRGPTPLHF. The CDR3 DNA reads as TGTGCCAGAAGCCGAGACAGGGGACCCACACCCCTCCACTTT.

The chain uses TRBV25-1 and TRBJ2-7; D perhaps matches TRBD1 (6 bases). Per the germline V gene, CDR1 is MGHDK and CDR2 is SYGVNS. The V and J ends lost 3 bases and 4 bases respectively, with 10 bases between them. This CDR3 is 13 amino acids long. The chain's CDR3 is CASSDRGLYEQYF. For the CDR3, the DNA is TGTGCCAGCAGTGACAGGGGCCTTTACGAGCAGTACTTC.

The chain combines TRBV2 with TRBJ1-2; the D is unclear. CDR1 and CDR2 from the germline V gene are SNHLY and FYNNEI. This CDR3 contains 12 residues. V was clipped by 2 bases and J by 5 bases, with 6 bases between them. CDR3 nucleotide sequence: TGTGCCAGCAGTGAATCCCGGTATGGCTACACCTTC. It specifies CASSESRYGYTF.

CDR3 residues: CASSQPGLAGIQETQYF. In nucleotides, the CDR3 is TGTGCCAGCAGCCAACCCGGACTAGCGGGGATCCAAGAGACCCAGTACTTC. The chain recombines TRBV3-1 (or the pseudogene TRBV3-2) with TRBJ2-5; 12 bases line up with TRBD2. V dropped 2 bases and J dropped 1; count of bases not matched to a gene: 5. The CDR3 has 17 residues. From germline, CDR1 is LGHDT and CDR2 YNNKEL (reference sequence).

The chain couples TRBV9 to TRBJ2-3; no reliable D call. V was trimmed by 6 bases and J by 4 bases, leaving 6 bases between them. CDR1 and CDR2 from the germline V gene are SGDLS and YYNGEE. The CDR3 loop spans 11 amino acids. CDR3 nucleotides: TGTGCCAGCATCAGGTCAGATACGCAGTATTTT. Translated, it gives CASIRSDTQYF.

This chain connects TRBV3-1 (or the pseudogene TRBV3-2) to TRBJ2-7; D might be TRBD2 (5 bases). Trimming removed 6 bases at V and 0 bases at J, with 12 bases between. Germline CDR1 reads LGHDT; CDR2 reads YNNKEL (reference sequence). The CDR3 is made up of 14 amino acids. In nucleotides, the CDR3 is TGTGCCAGCAGTGGCGGGTATAGCTCCTACGAGCAGTACTTC. This sequence encodes CASSGGYSSYEQYF.